This is a list of T cell receptor beta chains from one sample in a study of CD8+ T cells in alopecia areata. Only in-frame clones appear in the TCRdb table, and some are missing; sequencing was by immunoSEQ multiplex PCR. The table lists more than 150,000 clones, 50% to 60% of them singletons. The specimen was CD4+ T cells sorted from blood, collected at week 4, from a patient treated with tofacitinib. These receptors all stem from a human donor with alopecia areata. Both conserved end residues are part of each CDR3. D genes are given only for firm matches. Rows may omit the clone size; those that give it use once, few, many or a size class.

D gene	V gene	clone size	J gene	CDR3 DNA	CDR3 protein
NA	TRBV9	NA	TRBJ2-2	TGTGCCAGCAGCGTAGACACCGGGGAGCTGTTTTTT	CASSVDTGELFF
NA	TRBV5-1	NA	TRBJ1-1	TGCGCCAGCAGCTTGAATGGGGGTAGCGGCACTGAAGCTTTCTTT	CASSLNGGSGTEAFF
NA	TRBV10-2	NA	TRBJ2-1	TGCGCCAGCAAAACATACAATGAGCAGTTCTTC	CASKTYNEQFF
NA	TRBV2	few	TRBJ1-2	TGTGCCAGCAGCGACGGGAACTATGGCTACACCTTC	CASSDGNYGYTF
TRBD2	TRBV4-3	NA	TRBJ2-6	TGCGCCAGCAGCCAACTCCGGGGGGGCCCTGGGGCCAACGTCCTGACTTTC	CASSQLRGGPGANVLTF
NA	TRBV29-1	NA	TRBJ1-2	TGCAGCGTTGAGGATGGGGCAGGGAGGGGTAACTATGGCTACACCTTC	CSVEDGAGRGNYGYTF
NA	TRBV29-1	NA	TRBJ2-5	TGCAGCGTTGCACAGGGACGACAAGAGACCCAGTACTTC	CSVAQGRQETQYF
NA	TRBV30	NA	TRBJ1-2	TGTGCCTGGAGCCCCGGAGGGAACTATGGCTACACCTTC	CAWSPGGNYGYTF
NA	TRBV6-5	NA	TRBJ2-5	TGTGCCAGCAGTCCCACTAGGGATGAGACCCAGTACTTC	CASSPTRDETQYF
NA	TRBV10-3	NA	TRBJ1-5	TGTGGCGGGAGGGGGTATAGCAATCAGCCCCAGCATTTT	CGGRGYSNQPQHF
NA	TRBV30	NA	TRBJ1-2	TGTGCCTGCCCCGAGTTTGGGAGGGGCTATGGCTACACCTTC	CACPEFGRGYGYTF
TRBD2	TRBV5-4	few	TRBJ2-5	TGTGCCAGCAGTCGGACTAGCGGAGAGACCCAGTACTTC	CASSRTSGETQYF
NA	TRBV7-2	NA	TRBJ2-7	TGTGCCAGCAGCTTAGCCCAGGGACCTATAGGGCAGTACTTC	CASSLAQGPIGQYF
TRBD1	TRBV5-1	NA	TRBJ2-7	TGCGCCAGCAGCTTGCGACGAGGGGGCCAATCCTACGAGCAGTACTTC	CASSLRRGGQSYEQYF
TRBD1	TRBV30	NA	TRBJ1-3	TGTGCCTGGAGTGGCACAGGGGCCCTCTCTGGAAACACCATATATTTT	CAWSGTGALSGNTIYF
NA	TRBV29-1	few	TRBJ1-3	TGCAGCGTTATCCCGTACGATGTGACTGGAAACACCATATATTTT	CSVIPYDVTGNTIYF
NA	TRBV2	NA	TRBJ2-1	TGTGCCAGCAGTGAAATCGGATACAATGAGCAGTTCTTC	CASSEIGYNEQFF
TRBD2	TRBV9	NA	TRBJ2-5	TGTGCCAGCTCCCGAAGCGGGGGAGGGGAGACCCAGTACTTC	CASSRSGGGETQYF
NA	TRBV9	NA	TRBJ1-2	TGTGCCAGCAGCGTAGGTCCGTGGGGAAGTGACTATGGCTACACCTTC	CASSVGPWGSDYGYTF
NA	TRBV20-1	NA	TRBJ1-2	TGCAGTGTCAAGGGCAACTATGGCTACACCTTC	CSVKGNYGYTF
TRBD1	TRBV4-2	NA	TRBJ1-2	TGTGCCAGCAGCGGACGGGACAGAGCCTATGGCTACACCTTC	CASSGRDRAYGYTF
NA	TRBV29-1	NA	TRBJ2-7	TGCAGCGTTGGCAGCCAGGGCTACGAGCAGTACTTC	CSVGSQGYEQYF
NA	TRBV28	NA	TRBJ2-3	TGTGCCAGCACCCCCGGGGGCACAGATACGCAGTATTTT	CASTPGGTDTQYF
NA	TRBV18	NA	TRBJ2-3	TGTGCCAGCTCAACACAGTGGGGGACAGATACGCAGTATTTT	CASSTQWGTDTQYF
TRBD1	TRBV5-1	NA	TRBJ1-1	TGCGCCAGCAGCCTCTCGACAGGGGCCAGGAACACTGAAGCTTTCTTT	CASSLSTGARNTEAFF
TRBD1	TRBV29-1	NA	TRBJ2-2	TGCAGCGGGACAGGGGCTGAGAACACCGGGGAGCTGTTTTTT	CSGTGAENTGELFF
TRBD1	TRBV6-1	NA	TRBJ2-5	TGTGCCAGCAGGATAGGGACAGGCGGTGGAGAGACCCAGTACTTC	CASRIGTGGGETQYF